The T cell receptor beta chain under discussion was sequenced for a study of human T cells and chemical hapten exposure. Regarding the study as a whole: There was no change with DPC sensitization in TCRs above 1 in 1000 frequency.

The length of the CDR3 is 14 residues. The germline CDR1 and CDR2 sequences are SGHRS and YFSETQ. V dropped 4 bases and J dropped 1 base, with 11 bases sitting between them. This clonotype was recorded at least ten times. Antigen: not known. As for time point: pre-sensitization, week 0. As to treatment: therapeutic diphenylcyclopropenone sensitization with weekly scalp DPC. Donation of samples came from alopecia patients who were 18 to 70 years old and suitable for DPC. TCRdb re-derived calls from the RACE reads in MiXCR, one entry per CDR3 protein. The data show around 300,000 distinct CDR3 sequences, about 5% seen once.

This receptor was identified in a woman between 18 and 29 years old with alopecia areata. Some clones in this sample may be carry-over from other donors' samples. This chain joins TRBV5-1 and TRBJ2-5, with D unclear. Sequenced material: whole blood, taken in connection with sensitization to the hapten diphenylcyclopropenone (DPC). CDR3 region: CASSPTGPQETQYF. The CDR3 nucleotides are TGCGCCAGCAGCCCGACCGGGCCCCAAGAGACCCAGTACTTC.